The clone carrying this T cell receptor (beta chain) was counted once. This sample was included in a study of blood T cell repertoires in COVID-19. Across the study: T cells, B-cell-depleted T cells, or PBMCs provided the cDNA or gDNA that served as material.

Original data processing: Reference gene primer amplification yielded estimated nucleated cell counts. Data came from immunoSEQ multiplex PCR; TCRdb stores just in-frame clones and leaves some out. V and J calls and clone size are as listed in that table; D and trimming were resolved from the DNA. This table has around 250,000 clones, around 90% appearing once. Categorization into cohorts depended on clinical history that participants reported. Donors in Cohort 3 counted as recovered after two negative PCRs, clearance, or symptom resolution. The CDR3 is 13 amino acids. V was trimmed by 6 bases and J by 1 base, leaving 9 bases between them.

The source of this sequence is a woman between 50 and 59 years old who had recovered from COVID-19. This chain connects TRBV12-3 or TRBV12-4 to TRBJ1-1, with D possibly matching TRBD1 (5 bases). Sequenced material: PBMCs or T cells enriched from blood (not recorded which). In DNA, the CDR3 is TGTGCCAGCAGGGAAGACAGGAACACTGAAGCTTTCTTT. It yields the protein CASREDRNTEAFF.